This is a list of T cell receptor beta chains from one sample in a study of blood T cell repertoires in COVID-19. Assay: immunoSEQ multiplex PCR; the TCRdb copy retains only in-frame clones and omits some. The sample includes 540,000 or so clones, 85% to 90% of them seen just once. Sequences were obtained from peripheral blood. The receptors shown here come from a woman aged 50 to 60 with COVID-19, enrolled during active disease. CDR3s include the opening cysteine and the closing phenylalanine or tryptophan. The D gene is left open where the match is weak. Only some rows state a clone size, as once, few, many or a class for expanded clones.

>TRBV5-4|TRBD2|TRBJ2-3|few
TGTGCTCTCGGGAGGAGGGAAGGCACAGATACGCAGTATTTT
CALGRREGTDTQYF
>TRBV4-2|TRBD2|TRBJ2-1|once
TGTGCCAGCAGCGGGACTAGCGGGTTCAATGAGCAGTTCTTC
CASSGTSGFNEQFF
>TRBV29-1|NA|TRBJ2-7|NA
TGCAGCGTTCGGAAAATCGTTGGGACGGTCGGGGGCGAGCAGTACTTC
CSVRKIVGTVGGEQYF
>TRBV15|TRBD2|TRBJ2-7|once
TGTGCCACCAGCAGGGTAGCGGGGGGCTCCTACGAGCAGTACTTC
CATSRVAGGSYEQYF
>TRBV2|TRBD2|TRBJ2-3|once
TGTGCCAGCGGCGGGGGATTCACAGATACGCAGTATTTT
CASGGGFTDTQYF
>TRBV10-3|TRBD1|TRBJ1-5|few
TGTGCCACCCGGACAGGGGGCGATCAGCCCCAGCATTTT
CATRTGGDQPQHF
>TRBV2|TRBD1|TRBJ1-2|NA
TGTGCCAGCATCAATGGGACAGGGCACTATGGCTACACCTTC
CASINGTGHYGYTF
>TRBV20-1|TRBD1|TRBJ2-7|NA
TGCAGTGCTTCAGGGGGCGAGCAGTACTTC
CSASGGEQYF
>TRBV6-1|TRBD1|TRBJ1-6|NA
TGTGCCAGCAGTGAAGCGCTAGACAGGGTTTCACCCCTCCACTTT
CASSEALDRVSPLHF
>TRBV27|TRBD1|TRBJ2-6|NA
TGTGCCAGCAGTACACCCCTTGGACCCCCGGGGACCGGGACAGGGACAGGGGCCAACGTCCTGACTTTC
CASSTPLGPPGTGTGTGANVLTF
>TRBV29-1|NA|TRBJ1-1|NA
TGCAGCGTTGATCCGACAGGAGCAGGGACTGAAGCTTTCTTT
CSVDPTGAGTEAFF
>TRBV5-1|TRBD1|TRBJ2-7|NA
TGCGCCAGCAGCTCATTAGAGACAGGGACCTACGAGCAGTACTTC
CASSSLETGTYEQYF
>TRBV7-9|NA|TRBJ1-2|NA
TGTGCCAGCAGCGCCTTGACAGCTAACTATGGCTACACCTTC
CASSALTANYGYTF
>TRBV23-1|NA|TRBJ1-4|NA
TGCGCCAGCAGTCTCAAAGTTACACCTAATGAAAAACTGTTTTTT
CASSLKVTPNEKLFF
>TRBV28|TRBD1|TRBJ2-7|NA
TGTGCCAGCAGTTTAAGGGGGCCTGGCGAGCAGTACTTC
CASSLRGPGEQYF
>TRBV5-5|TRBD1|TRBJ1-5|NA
TGTGCCAGCAGTCCGGGACAGGGGGCGAGAGGGCAGCCCCAGCATTTT
CASSPGQGARGQPQHF
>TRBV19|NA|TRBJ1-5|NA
TGTGCCAGTGCCCGACTTGAGAATCAGCCCCAGCATTTT
CASARLENQPQHF
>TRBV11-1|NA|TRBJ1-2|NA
TGTGCCAGCAGCTTAGGGGGGCCCGGCTACACCTTC
CASSLGGPGYTF
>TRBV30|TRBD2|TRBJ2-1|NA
TGTGCCTGGAAGCCCGCCTATGGCGGGGGGGCCAATGAGCAGTTCTTC
CAWKPAYGGGANEQFF
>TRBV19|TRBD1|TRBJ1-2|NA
TGTGCCAGTAGTATAGGACAGGGAAATGGCTACACCTTC
CASSIGQGNGYTF
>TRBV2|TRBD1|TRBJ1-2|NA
TGTGCCAGCAGTGTCGAGGAGGGGGCCTATGGCTACACCTTC
CASSVEEGAYGYTF
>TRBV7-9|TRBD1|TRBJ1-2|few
TGTGCCAGCAGCATTTACAGGGGATCGAACTATGGCTACACCTTC
CASSIYRGSNYGYTF
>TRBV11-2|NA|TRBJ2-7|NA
TGTGCCAGCAGCTCGATAAAAAAGCGGGAGCAGTACTTC
CASSSIKKREQYF
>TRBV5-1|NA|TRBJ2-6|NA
TGCGCCAGCAGCCCCTTAGGAGTACAGGTCAACGTCCTGACTTTC
CASSPLGVQVNVLTF
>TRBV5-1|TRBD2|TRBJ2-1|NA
TGCGCCAGCAGCTTGTCCGGGGGGGCTCTTTACAATGAGCAGTTCTTC
CASSLSGGALYNEQFF
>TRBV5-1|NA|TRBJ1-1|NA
TGCGCCAGCAGCTTGGCTGTCTTCGCAGACATGAACACTGAAGCTTTCTTT
CASSLAVFADMNTEAFF
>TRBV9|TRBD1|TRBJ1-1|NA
TGTGCCAGCAGCGTAGACCAGGGGGGAAGAACTGAAGCTTTCTTT
CASSVDQGGRTEAFF
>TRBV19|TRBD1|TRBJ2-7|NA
TGTGCCAGTAGTATCGGGGACAGGGTGGTCTACGAGCAGTACTTC
CASSIGDRVVYEQYF
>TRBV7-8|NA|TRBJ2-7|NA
TGTGCCAGCAGCTTAGGTCGCGCGGGGTCTTACGAGCAGTACTTC
CASSLGRAGSYEQYF
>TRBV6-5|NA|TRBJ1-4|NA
TGTGCCAGCAGGCAGGGGTTTGCAACTAATGAAAAACTGTTTTTT
CASRQGFATNEKLFF
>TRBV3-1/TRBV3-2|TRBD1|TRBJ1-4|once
TGTGCCAGCAGCCACCCGGGACAGGGGGATGAAAAACTGTTTTTT
CASSHPGQGDEKLFF
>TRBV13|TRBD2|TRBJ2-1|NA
TGTGCCAGCAGCCCTCGGGGGGGCCCCTACAATGAGCAGTTCTTC
CASSPRGGPYNEQFF
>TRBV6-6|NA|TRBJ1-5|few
TGTGCCAGCAGTCCCCTCCCGGTGGGGGCCTATAATCAGCCCCAGCATTTT
CASSPLPVGAYNQPQHF
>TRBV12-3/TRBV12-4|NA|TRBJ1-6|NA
TGTGCCAGCAGTTCCCAAAATTCACCCCTCCACTTT
CASSSQNSPLHF
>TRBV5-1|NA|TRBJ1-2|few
TGCGCCAGCAGCTTAGGGACTTCGACCCTCGGGGGCTACACCTTC
CASSLGTSTLGGYTF
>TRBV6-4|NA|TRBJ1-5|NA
TGTGCCAGCAGTGACAGCCGGGGGGCTCAGCCCCAGCATTTT
CASSDSRGAQPQHF
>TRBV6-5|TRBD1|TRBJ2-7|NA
TGTGCCAGCAGAACTCCGGGACAGGGCTACGAGCAGTACTTC
CASRTPGQGYEQYF
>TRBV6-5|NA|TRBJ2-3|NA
TGTGCCAGCAGTTACTCAGGGAGGTTCACAGATACGCAGTATTTT
CASSYSGRFTDTQYF
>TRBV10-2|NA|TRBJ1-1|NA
TGCGCCAGCCAAGGGGGGAACACTGAAGCTTTCTTT
CASQGGNTEAFF
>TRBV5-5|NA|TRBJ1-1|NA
TGTGCCAGCAGCTTGTCCGGGGGGAACACTGAAGCTTTCTTT
CASSLSGGNTEAFF
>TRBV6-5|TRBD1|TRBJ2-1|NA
TGTGCCAGCAGTCCCGACAGGGGCCCCTACAATGAGCAGTTCTTC
CASSPDRGPYNEQFF
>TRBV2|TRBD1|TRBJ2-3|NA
TGTGCCAGCACCGGGACAGCTAGCACAGATACGCAGTATTTT
CASTGTASTDTQYF
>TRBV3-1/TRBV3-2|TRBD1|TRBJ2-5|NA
TGTGCCAGCAGTCACCCGGGACAGACGGAGACCCAGTACTTC
CASSHPGQTETQYF
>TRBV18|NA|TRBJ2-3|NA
TGTGCCAGCTCACCCCTAGCTCCGGGAAGCACAGATACGCAGTATTTT
CASSPLAPGSTDTQYF
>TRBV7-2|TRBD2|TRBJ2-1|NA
TGTGCCAGCAGCCCCCGGGGTAGCGGGGTGAATGAGCAGTTCTTC
CASSPRGSGVNEQFF
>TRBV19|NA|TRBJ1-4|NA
TGTGCCAGTAGTCTACCGGGGGCAACTAATGAAAAACTGTTTTTT
CASSLPGATNEKLFF
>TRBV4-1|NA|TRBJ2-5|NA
TGCGCCAGCAGCCAAAACCTTATAGTTCAAGAGACCCAGTACTTC
CASSQNLIVQETQYF
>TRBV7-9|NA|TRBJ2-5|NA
TGTGCCAGCAGCTCTGACTGGGGCGGAGAGACCCAGTACTTC
CASSSDWGGETQYF
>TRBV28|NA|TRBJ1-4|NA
TGTGCCAGCAGTTTATGGCAGGGGCCTAGTGAAAAACTGTTTTTT
CASSLWQGPSEKLFF
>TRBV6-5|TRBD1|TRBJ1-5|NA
TGTGCCAGCAGGGACCTAGAGGGGGCAAGGCAGCCCCAGCATTTT
CASRDLEGARQPQHF
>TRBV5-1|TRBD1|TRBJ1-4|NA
TGCGCCAGCAGCTTGCGACAGGGGGCTGAAAAACTGTTTTTT
CASSLRQGAEKLFF
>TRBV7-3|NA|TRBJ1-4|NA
TGTGCCAGCAGCTTAGGTAACCGAGGAAAACTGTTTTTT
CASSLGNRGKLFF
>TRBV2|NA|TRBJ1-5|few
TGTGCCAGCAGCGGTTTACGAGGGAGCAATCAGCCCCAGCATTTT
CASSGLRGSNQPQHF